The T cell receptor beta chain described here comes from a study of T cells after yellow fever vaccination. Whole-study results and caveats: A large majority of primary-vaccination clones showed up again after the booster (about 97% CD4, 75% to 90% CD8). Weaker in magnitude, the secondary response showed a faster peak on day 5 versus 15. Only a small proportion of the clonotypes turned up in both the CD4 and the CD8 compartments, likely arising from convergent recombination.

The V gene's germline CDR1 is SNHLY and CDR2 FYNNEI. The CDR3 spans 13 residues. A universal primer site and UMIs were added as TCR cDNA was made by 5'RACE template switching. One entry per CDR3 protein, called by TCRdb with MiXCR from the 5' RACE reads. The table has about 550,000 distinct CDR3 sequences, 15% to 20% seen once. As to this clonotype: Its antigen is not identified. At one of its ends the junction is not consistent with the germline gene, which may arise from a read error.

Here the sequenced sample was PBMCs, taken 15 days after the yellow fever booster vaccination. The TCR comes from a man aged 30-40 years who received the YFV17D yellow fever vaccine. The J gene is TRBJ2-5, the V gene TRBV2; 9 nucleotides agree with TRBD1. The CDR3 loop reads CGSGQGIQETQYF. The CDR3 DNA is TGTGGCAGCGGACAGGGGATCCAAGAGACCCAGTACTTC. Based on the CDR3 plus reference TRBV2 and TRBJ2-5, the full variable domain is EPEVTQTPSHQVTQMGQEVILRCVPISNHLYFYWYRQILGQKVEFLVSFYNNEISEKSEIFDDQFSVERPDGSNFTLKIRSTKLEDSAMYFCGSGQGIQETQYFGPGTRLLVL.